This is a list of T cell receptor beta chains from one sample in a study of OX40 agonist ivuxolimab in advanced cancers. Repertoires were generated with immunoSEQ multiplex PCR, while TCRdb's copy carries only in-frame clones and drops some. The sample includes 75,000 to 80,000 clones, 65% to 85% of them seen just once. Sequences were derived from CD4+ or CD8+ T cells sorted from blood, sampled in a trial of the OX40 agonist ivuxolimab. These receptors were taken from an adult with an advanced solid tumor such as melanoma, head and neck, liver or kidney cancer. Each CDR3 is given with its conserved first and last residue. A D gene is named only where the DNA matches it firmly. Size is stated for part of the rows, as once, few or many counts, or as a class when the clone is expanded.

cdr3_aa	cdr3_nt	d_call	v_call	clone_size	cdr3_length	j_call
CASSEDRRGTEAFF	TGTGCCAGCTCCGAGGACAGGCGAGGTACTGAAGCTTTCTTT	TRBD1	TRBV18	.	14	TRBJ1-1
CASSLGSGLNTEAFF	TGTGCCAGCAGCTTAGGGTCAGGTTTGAACACTGAAGCTTTCTTT	.	TRBV11-3	.	15	TRBJ1-1
CASTGTGQGGYTF	TGTGCCAGCACCGGGACAGGCCAAGGCGGCTACACCTTC	TRBD1	TRBV6-5	.	13	TRBJ1-2
CASKRGAAAGETQYF	TGTGCCAGCAAACGCGGGGCAGCGGCTGGGGAGACCCAGTACTTC	.	TRBV6-1	.	15	TRBJ2-5
CASSLVAGEAFF	TGTGCCAGCAGCTTGGTGGCAGGAGAAGCTTTCTTT	.	TRBV5-6	.	12	TRBJ1-1
CASSDPTGGGVWNEQFF	TGTGCCAGTAGTGACCCGACAGGTGGGGGAGTTTGGAATGAGCAGTTCTTC	.	TRBV19	.	17	TRBJ2-1
CASSLGDQPAWGNTEAFF	TGTGCCAGCAGCCTGGGGGACCAGCCAGCATGGGGGAACACTGAAGCTTTCTTT	.	TRBV7-9	few	18	TRBJ1-1
CSVELQGPYEQYF	TGCAGCGTTGAACTTCAGGGGCCCTACGAGCAGTACTTC	.	TRBV29-1	.	13	TRBJ2-7
CASRLALPRGEGAFF	TGTGCAAGTCGCTTAGCGTTACCTCGAGGGGAAGGGGCTTTCTTT	.	TRBV12-2	.	15	TRBJ1-1
CASSPPGTSPWFF	TGTGCCAGCAGTCCCCCCGGGACAAGCCCCTGGTTCTTC	.	TRBV27	.	13	TRBJ2-1
CASSLGLAGGGTANTGELFF	TGCGCCAGCAGCCTGGGACTAGCGGGGGGCGGTACTGCGAACACCGGGGAGCTGTTTTTT	TRBD2	TRBV5-1	.	20	TRBJ2-2
CASSARAREKLFF	TGTGCCAGCAGTGCCAGGGCGCGAGAAAAACTGTTTTTT	.	TRBV2	.	13	TRBJ1-4
CASSPLGNTEAFF	TGTGCCAGCAGCCCCCTTGGGAACACTGAAGCTTTCTTT	.	TRBV2	.	13	TRBJ1-1
CASSGGQGRYEKLFF	TGTGCCAGCAGTGGGGGACAGGGCCGGTATGAAAAACTGTTTTTT	TRBD1	TRBV6-6	few	15	TRBJ1-4
CASSLGGRRNTEAFF	TGTGCCAGCAGTTTAGGCGGTAGACGGAACACTGAAGCTTTCTTT	.	TRBV28	once	15	TRBJ1-1
CASSADRDYGYTF	TGTGCCAGCAGCGCCGACAGGGACTATGGCTACACCTTC	TRBD1	TRBV2	.	13	TRBJ1-2
CASGSDRGRTNEQFF	TGTGCTAGTGGCTCCGACAGGGGGCGAACCAATGAGCAGTTCTTC	TRBD1	TRBV12-5	few	15	TRBJ2-1